The clone carrying this T cell receptor beta chain occurred many times. What it binds is not known. The data stem from a study of T cell repertoires in cytomegalovirus infection. Study-wide context: Well-studied HLA-B-restricted epitopes and recently identified HLA-C-restricted epitopes of CMV were both used in the study. Based on public TCR beta signatures, there were indications of CMV infection and of a matching HLA type.

TCRdb re-called the reads through MiXCR, storing one row per CDR3 protein. The data contain around 900,000 distinct CDR3 sequences, approximately 31% of them singletons. With 8 bases removed from V and 7 bases from J, the gap between germline ends came to 17 bases. Germline V gene data show CDR1 as LNHDA and CDR2 as SQIVND (reference sequence). The CDR3 is made up of 13 amino acids. The chain joins TRBV19 to TRBJ1-2; a weak D match, TRBD1 (5 bases). The material was cultured CD8+ T cells from PBMCs, obtained from culture after CMV antigen stimulation. The clonotype originates from a human donor in good health (CMV status not recorded). Some clones in this sample may be carry-over from other donors' samples. CDR3 amino acids: CASARQSTGGYTF. The CDR3 DNA is TGTGCCAGTGCAAGACAGTCCACGGGTGGCTACACCTTC.